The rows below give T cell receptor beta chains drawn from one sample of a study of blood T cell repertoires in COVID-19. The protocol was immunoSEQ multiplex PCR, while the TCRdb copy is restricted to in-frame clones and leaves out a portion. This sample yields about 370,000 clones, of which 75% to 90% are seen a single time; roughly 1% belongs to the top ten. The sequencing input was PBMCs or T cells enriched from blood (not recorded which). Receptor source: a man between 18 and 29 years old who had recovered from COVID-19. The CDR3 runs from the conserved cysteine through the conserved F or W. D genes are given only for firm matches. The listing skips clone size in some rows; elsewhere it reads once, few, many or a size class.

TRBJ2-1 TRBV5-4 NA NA TGTGCCAGCAGTTACCAGGGGCTACGCTCCTACAATGAGCAGTTCTTC CASSYQGLRSYNEQFF
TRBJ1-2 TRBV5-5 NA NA TGTGCCAGCAGCTTGGGACAGAAACAGGACTATGGCTACACCTTC CASSLGQKQDYGYTF
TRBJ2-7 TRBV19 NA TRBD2 TGTGCCAGTAGTCTCCGGCTAGCGGGAGTGAGTTACGAGCAGTACTTC CASSLRLAGVSYEQYF
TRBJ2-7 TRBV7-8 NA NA TGTGCCAGCAGCTTATGGACAGCCAGTACGTCCTACGAGCAGTACTTC CASSLWTASTSYEQYF
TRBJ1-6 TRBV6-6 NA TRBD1 TGTGCCAGCAGCCCCGGGACAGGGGTAGGATCACCCCTCCACTTT CASSPGTGVGSPLHF
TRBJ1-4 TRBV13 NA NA TGTGCCAGCAGCAAATGGACCCCCGGGGGTGAAAAACTGTTTTTT CASSKWTPGGEKLFF
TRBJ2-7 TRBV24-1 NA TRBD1 TGTGCCACCAGTGATACCGGGACAGGTGCCTCCTACGAGCAGTACTTC CATSDTGTGASYEQYF
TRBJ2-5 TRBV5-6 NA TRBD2 TGTGCCAGCAGCTCGACCGGGGGGAAAGAGACCCAGTACTTC CASSSTGGKETQYF
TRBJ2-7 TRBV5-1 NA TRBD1 TGCGCCAGCAGCTCCGGGACAGGGGGCGGTTACGAGCAGTACTTC CASSSGTGGGYEQYF
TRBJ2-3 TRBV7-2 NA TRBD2 TGTGCCAGCAGCCCAAATTTTGGACTAGCGGGAAGGGCAGATACGCAGTATTTT CASSPNFGLAGRADTQYF
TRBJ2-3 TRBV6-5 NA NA TGTGCCAGCATAACAGGGCGGGCAGATACGCAGTATTTT CASITGRADTQYF
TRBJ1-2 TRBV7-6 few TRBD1 TGTGCCAGCAGCCCCGGGGACAGGGTTAGCGGCTACACCTTC CASSPGDRVSGYTF
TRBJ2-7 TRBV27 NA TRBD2 TGTGCCAGCAGCCCATACCCTTGGGGGGGGGACTACGAGCAGTACTTC CASSPYPWGGDYEQYF
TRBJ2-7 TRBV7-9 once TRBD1 TGTGCCAGCAGCCCAGACAGGGGCCAAGGCGGCTCCCTCTCCTACGAGCAGTACTTC CASSPDRGQGGSLSYEQYF
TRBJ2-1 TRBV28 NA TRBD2 TGTGCCAGCAGTCGGGGGACTAGCACCTACAATGAGCAGTTCTTC CASSRGTSTYNEQFF
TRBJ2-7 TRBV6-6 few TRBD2 TGTGCCAGCAACCTGAGCGGGAGGGTGGGCGAGCAGTACTTC CASNLSGRVGEQYF
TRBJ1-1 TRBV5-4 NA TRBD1 TGTGCCAGCAGCGGGACAGGGAGATATGAAGCTTTCTTT CASSGTGRYEAFF
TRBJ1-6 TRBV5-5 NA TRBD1 TGTGCCAGCAGCTTGCCGGGACAGGTTAATTCACCCCTCCACTTT CASSLPGQVNSPLHF
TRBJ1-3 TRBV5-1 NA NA TGCGCCAGCAGCCTTGAGGCGGGTTCCTCTGGAAACACCATATATTTT CASSLEAGSSGNTIYF
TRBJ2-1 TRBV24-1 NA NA TGTGCCACCAGTGACTCCCTTCCTAAGGCGGAGTCCTACAATGAGCAGTTCTTC CATSDSLPKAESYNEQFF
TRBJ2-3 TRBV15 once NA TGTGCCACCAGCAGTTCCCTGCGGGACTCTGATACGCAGTATTTT CATSSSLRDSDTQYF
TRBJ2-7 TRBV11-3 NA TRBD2 TGTGCCAGCAGCTTATTCGCGGGAGGCGCCTACGAGCAGTACTTC CASSLFAGGAYEQYF
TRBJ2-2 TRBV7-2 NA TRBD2 TGTGCCAGCAGCCCACGGACTAGCGGAGAGAACACCGGGGAGCTGTTTTTT CASSPRTSGENTGELFF
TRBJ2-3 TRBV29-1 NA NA TGCAGCGTTGGAGGGGGGGCAACAGATACGCAGTATTTT CSVGGGATDTQYF
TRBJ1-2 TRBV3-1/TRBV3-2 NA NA TGTGCCAGCAGCCAAGGGTCAGGGAACTATGGCTACACCTTC CASSQGSGNYGYTF
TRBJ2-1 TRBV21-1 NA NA TGTGCCAGCACCCCCGGACAGGGCCATTTTCCCAATGAGCAGTTCTTC CASTPGQGHFPNEQFF
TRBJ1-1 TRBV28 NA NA TGTGCCAGCAGACCGGGAGTCATGAACACTGAAGCTTTCTTT CASRPGVMNTEAFF
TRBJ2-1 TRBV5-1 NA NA TGCGCCAGCAGCCCCAACCCCGGGACAGAGCAGTTCTTC CASSPNPGTEQFF
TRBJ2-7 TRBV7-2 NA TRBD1 TGTGCCAGCAGGCAAACCGGGACAGGTTTTCTCATACGGGACGAGCAGTACTTC CASRQTGTGFLIRDEQYF
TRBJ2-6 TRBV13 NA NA TGTGCCAGCAGCGCCCGGATAACAACCGAGGCAGGGGCCAACGTCCTGACTTTC CASSARITTEAGANVLTF
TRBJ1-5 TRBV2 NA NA TGTGCCAGCGGGGAACAGGGTAACCAGCCCCAGCATTTT CASGEQGNQPQHF
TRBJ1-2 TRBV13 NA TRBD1 TGTGCCAGCAGCCTACAGACACAGGGGATGTGGGGCTACACCTTC CASSLQTQGMWGYTF
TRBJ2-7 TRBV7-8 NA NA TGTGCCAGCAGTTTTGGACAGTCCTACGAGCAGTACTTC CASSFGQSYEQYF
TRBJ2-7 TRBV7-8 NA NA TGTGCCAGCAGCTTAAGCCAAGCCGCTTCCTACGAGCAGTACTTC CASSLSQAASYEQYF
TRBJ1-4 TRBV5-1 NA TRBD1 TGCGCCAGCAGCTTGCGATCCACCGGGACAGGATCGTGGAAACTGTTTTTT CASSLRSTGTGSWKLFF
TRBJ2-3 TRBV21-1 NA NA TGTGCCAGCAGCAAAGCTCAGGTCAGGGCAGATACGCAGTATTTT CASSKAQVRADTQYF
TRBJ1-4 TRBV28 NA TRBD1 TGTGCCAGCAGTTCCACCCGGCTACGAGGACAGGGCCTGTTTTTT CASSSTRLRGQGLFF
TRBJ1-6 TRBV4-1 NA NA TGCGCCAGCAGCCAAGCAATGCGGAAGAATAATTCACCCCTCCACTTT CASSQAMRKNNSPLHF
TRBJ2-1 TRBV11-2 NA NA TGTGCCAGCAGCTTAGTATCCCGGGCGGGCAATGAGCAGTTCTTC CASSLVSRAGNEQFF
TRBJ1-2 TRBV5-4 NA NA TGTGCCAGCAGCTTGTCAGGCAATTATGGCTACACCTTC CASSLSGNYGYTF
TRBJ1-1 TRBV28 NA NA TGTGCCAGCAACACAGCGGCCCAGGTGAGAGCTTTCTTT CASNTAAQVRAFF
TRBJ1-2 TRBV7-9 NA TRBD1 TGTGCCAGCAACATTCCGGGACAGGGGGCGGAGAACTATGGCTACACCTTC CASNIPGQGAENYGYTF
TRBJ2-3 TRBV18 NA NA TGTGCCAGCTCACCTAACAGAGATACGCAGTATTTT CASSPNRDTQYF
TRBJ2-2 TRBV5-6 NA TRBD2 TGTGCCAGCAGCTTGTCCGGGACTACAAACACCGGGGAGCTGTTTTTT CASSLSGTTNTGELFF
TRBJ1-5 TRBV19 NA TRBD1 TGTGCCAGTAGTTTACCCCGGGACAGGGGGTATAGCAATCAGCCCCAGCATTTT CASSLPRDRGYSNQPQHF
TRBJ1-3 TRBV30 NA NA TGTGCCTGGAGTAGAGCCTACTCTGGAAACACCATATATTTT CAWSRAYSGNTIYF